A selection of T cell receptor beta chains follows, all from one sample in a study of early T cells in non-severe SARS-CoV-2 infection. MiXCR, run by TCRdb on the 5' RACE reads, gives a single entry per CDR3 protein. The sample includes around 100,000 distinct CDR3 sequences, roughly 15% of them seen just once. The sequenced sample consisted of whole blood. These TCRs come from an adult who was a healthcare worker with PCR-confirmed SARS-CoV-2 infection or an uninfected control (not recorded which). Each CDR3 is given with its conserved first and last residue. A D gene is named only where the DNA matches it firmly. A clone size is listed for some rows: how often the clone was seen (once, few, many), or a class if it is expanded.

CASSQVPPDTQYF	TGTGCCAGCAGCCAAGTGCCTCCAGATACGCAGTATTTT	13	TRBV3-1	.	.	TRBJ2-3
CAKTGVQFF	TGCGCCAAGACAGGTGTGCAGTTCTTC	9	TRBV10-1	.	few	TRBJ2-1
CASSETSATYEQYF	TGCGCCAGCAGTGAAACTAGCGCGACCTACGAGCAGTACTTC	14	TRBV10-2	TRBD2	few	TRBJ2-7
CASSLGKRYEQYF	TGTGCCAGCAGTTTGGGGAAAAGGTACGAGCAGTACTTC	13	TRBV27	.	.	TRBJ2-7
CASSLPGAPGYTF	TGTGCCAGCAGCCTCCCGGGGGCGCCTGGCTACACCTTC	13	TRBV28	.	few	TRBJ1-2
CASSPPGKETQYF	TGTGCCAGCAGCCCTCCAGGGAAAGAGACCCAGTACTTC	13	TRBV7-9	.	many	TRBJ2-5
CASSDRSIAKNIQYF	TGTGCCAGCAGTGACCGGAGTATAGCCAAAAACATTCAGTACTTC	15	TRBV6-1	.	many	TRBJ2-4
CASSDDSGGNEQFF	TGTGCCAGCAGTGACGACAGCGGAGGAAATGAGCAGTTCTTC	14	TRBV6-4	.	many	TRBJ2-1
CASSARQGTETQYF	TGTGCCAGCAGCGCGCGACAGGGAACGGAGACCCAGTACTTC	14	TRBV12-3/TRBV12-4	TRBD1	few	TRBJ2-5
CASSFAGTSGHQGETQYF	TGTGCCAGCAGTTTCGCCGGGACTAGCGGGCACCAGGGGGAGACCCAGTACTTC	18	TRBV11-2	TRBD2	many	TRBJ2-5
CASSLRAATDTQYF	TGTGCCAGCAGTTTGCGAGCGGCCACAGATACGCAGTATTTT	14	TRBV27	.	few	TRBJ2-3
CASSSAVSEVSPLHF	TGTGCCAGCAGTTCAGCGGTGTCGGAAGTTTCACCCCTCCACTTT	15	TRBV27	.	.	TRBJ1-6
CASSLGGGTYEQYF	TGTGCCAGCAGCTTGGGCGGGGGAACCTACGAGCAGTACTTC	14	TRBV5-4	TRBD2	few	TRBJ2-7
CASSQDVSGLGINQPQHF	TGTGCCAGCAGCCAAGACGTTTCAGGCCTAGGAATCAATCAGCCCCAGCATTTT	18	TRBV4-2	.	.	TRBJ1-5
CSARQGSYGYTF	TGCAGCGCGAGACAGGGCAGCTATGGCTACACCTTC	12	TRBV29-1	TRBD1	.	TRBJ1-2
CASSPGYGNEKLFF	TGTGCCAGCAGTCCGGGGTATGGTAATGAAAAACTGTTTTTT	14	TRBV12-3/TRBV12-4	.	.	TRBJ1-4
CATSKASGYNEQFF	TGTGCCACCAGTAAGGCTAGCGGTTACAATGAGCAGTTCTTC	14	TRBV24-1	TRBD2	few	TRBJ2-1
CASMRQGGYEQYF	TGTGCCAGCATGAGGCAGGGTGGATACGAGCAGTACTTC	13	TRBV28	.	.	TRBJ2-7
CASSVFSTDTQYF	TGCGCCAGCAGTGTTTTCTCCACAGATACGCAGTATTTT	13	TRBV10-2	.	once	TRBJ2-3
CASSLEGRWLGSPLHF	TGTGCCAGCAGCTTGGAGGGTAGGTGGCTCGGTTCACCCCTCCACTTT	16	TRBV7-2	.	few	TRBJ1-6
CASSPIWGGENGYTF	TGTGCCAGCAGCCCAATCTGGGGGGGCGAGAATGGCTACACCTTC	15	TRBV7-2	.	many	TRBJ1-2
CASSLASVEVYEQYF	TGTGCCAGCAGTTTAGCCTCGGTTGAGGTGTACGAGCAGTACTTC	15	TRBV12-3/TRBV12-4	.	.	TRBJ2-7
CASSPTGPKTGELFF	TGTGCCAGCAGCCCGACGGGACCAAAGACCGGGGAGCTGTTTTTT	15	TRBV6-2/TRBV6-3	.	.	TRBJ2-2
CSARDSRGRGNEQFF	TGCAGTGCTAGAGATTCTAGGGGTAGAGGCAATGAGCAGTTCTTC	15	TRBV20-1	.	few	TRBJ2-1
CASSLDLQREQFF	TGTGCCAGCAGCTTAGATCTCCAGCGTGAGCAGTTCTTC	13	TRBV11-2	.	few	TRBJ2-1
CASSLSSGTYEQYF	TGTGCCAGCAGTTTATCCTCCGGTACCTACGAGCAGTACTTC	14	TRBV27	.	few	TRBJ2-7
CASSVDRGLMNTEAFF	TGTGCCAGCAGCGTAGACAGGGGGCTAATGAACACTGAAGCTTTCTTT	16	TRBV9	TRBD1	.	TRBJ1-1
CATSGDSLSVWGTEAFF	TGTGCCACTTCAGGGGACAGCCTTTCCGTTTGGGGCACTGAAGCTTTCTTT	17	TRBV6-2/TRBV6-3	TRBD1	.	TRBJ1-1
CASSVTGSGANVLTF	TGTGCCAGCAGTGTCACAGGGTCAGGGGCCAACGTCCTGACTTTC	15	TRBV27	.	few	TRBJ2-6
CAEAKGPSSYNEQFF	TGTGCCGAAGCTAAGGGTCCGAGCTCCTACAATGAGCAGTTCTTC	15	TRBV28	.	few	TRBJ2-1
CASRRQALTSNQPQHF	TGTGCCAGCCGGCGACAGGCCCTCACAAGCAATCAGCCCCAGCATTTT	16	TRBV27	.	few	TRBJ1-5
CASSFTSGSIGEQFF	TGCGCCAGCAGCTTCACTAGCGGGAGTATAGGTGAGCAGTTCTTC	15	TRBV5-1	TRBD2	.	TRBJ2-1
CASSLDGYWDQPQHF	TGTGCCAGCAGCTTAGATGGCTATTGGGATCAGCCCCAGCATTTT	15	TRBV11-2	.	.	TRBJ1-5
CAIVDSNQNNEQFF	TGTGCCATCGTAGACTCTAATCAGAACAATGAGCAGTTCTTC	14	TRBV12-3/TRBV12-4	.	.	TRBJ2-1
CASSLQGGYTEAFF	TGTGCCAGCAGTTTACAGGGGGGATATACTGAAGCTTTCTTT	14	TRBV6-5	TRBD1	.	TRBJ1-1
CASSPPGERFYF	TGTGCCAGCAGCCCACCGGGGGAACGTTTTTACTTC	12	TRBV9	.	few	TRBJ2-7
CASSSLAGNQETQYF	TGTGCCAGCAGTTCTCTCGCGGGGAACCAAGAGACCCAGTACTTC	15	TRBV28	.	many	TRBJ2-5
CASSEGARGGGSGANVLTF	TGTGCCAGCAGTGAGGGAGCTCGCGGGGGAGGCTCTGGGGCCAACGTCCTGACTTTC	19	TRBV6-1	TRBD2	many	TRBJ2-6
CSVDYQNEQYF	TGCAGCGTTGATTACCAAAACGAGCAGTACTTC	11	TRBV29-1	.	.	TRBJ2-7
CASSLEYRGYSGNTIYF	TGTGCCAGCAGCTTGGAGTACAGGGGATACTCTGGAAACACCATATATTTT	17	TRBV5-5	TRBD1	few	TRBJ1-3
CASSLDKNYGHTF	TGTGCCAGCAGCTTGGACAAAAACTATGGCCACACCTTC	13	TRBV7-2	.	.	TRBJ1-2
CSAIAGGGTDTQYF	TGCAGTGCCATAGCGGGAGGGGGCACAGATACGCAGTATTTT	14	TRBV20-1	TRBD2	.	TRBJ2-3
CASSDTMGADTQYF	TGTGCCAGCAGTGATACCATGGGAGCAGATACGCAGTATTTT	14	TRBV6-1	.	few	TRBJ2-3